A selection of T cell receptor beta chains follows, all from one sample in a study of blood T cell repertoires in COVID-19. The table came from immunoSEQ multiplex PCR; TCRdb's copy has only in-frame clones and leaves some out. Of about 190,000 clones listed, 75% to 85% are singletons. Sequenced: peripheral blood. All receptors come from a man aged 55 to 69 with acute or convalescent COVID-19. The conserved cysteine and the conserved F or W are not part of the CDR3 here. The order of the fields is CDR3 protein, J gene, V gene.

CDR3 protein: AWSKGTSGGTDTQY
J gene: TRBJ2-3
V gene: TRBV30

CDR3 protein: ASTQLRNEKLF
J gene: TRBJ1-4
V gene: TRBV6-4

CDR3 protein: ASSWTSSGRSYEQY
J gene: TRBJ2-7
V gene: TRBV27

CDR3 protein: ASRRLASTDTQY
J gene: TRBJ2-3
V gene: TRBV19

CDR3 protein: AWSRTGTEAF
J gene: TRBJ1-1
V gene: TRBV30

CDR3 protein: ASSSRGIIHRGGLSYGGTEAF
J gene: TRBJ1-1
V gene: TRBV28

CDR3 protein: ASSSRSNQPQH
J gene: TRBJ1-5
V gene: TRBV12-3/TRBV12-4

CDR3 protein: ASSIQGRSSGELF
J gene: TRBJ2-2
V gene: TRBV5-4

CDR3 protein: ASSLTAGLYNEQF
J gene: TRBJ2-1
V gene: TRBV7-3

CDR3 protein: SVRTGTANTGELF
J gene: TRBJ2-2
V gene: TRBV29-1

CDR3 protein: ASSVLAYEQY
J gene: TRBJ2-7
V gene: TRBV7-8

CDR3 protein: ASSEYGTGNTEAF
J gene: TRBJ1-1
V gene: TRBV6-1

CDR3 protein: ASTLGQGSYEQY
J gene: TRBJ2-7
V gene: TRBV2

CDR3 protein: ASSDHNYGYT
J gene: TRBJ1-2
V gene: TRBV6-1

CDR3 protein: ASSLLQGQEAF
J gene: TRBJ1-1
V gene: TRBV18

CDR3 protein: ASSLQPRAGDTQY
J gene: TRBJ2-3
V gene: TRBV11-2

CDR3 protein: ASSSFRGETQY
J gene: TRBJ2-5
V gene: TRBV12-3/TRBV12-4

CDR3 protein: ASSQETLAGDGETQY
J gene: TRBJ2-5
V gene: TRBV3-1/TRBV3-2

CDR3 protein: ASSVDGQGPYEQY
J gene: TRBJ2-7
V gene: TRBV9

CDR3 protein: ASSSDRGYEQY
J gene: TRBJ2-7
V gene: TRBV5-1

CDR3 protein: ASSFRSSGANVLT
J gene: TRBJ2-6
V gene: TRBV6-5

CDR3 protein: ASSPEAGTRYNEQF
J gene: TRBJ2-1
V gene: TRBV11-2

CDR3 protein: ASSVGGGQPQH
J gene: TRBJ1-5
V gene: TRBV19

CDR3 protein: ASSQEVRNSGNTIY
J gene: TRBJ1-3
V gene: TRBV4-2

CDR3 protein: ASSPRLLNEQF
J gene: TRBJ2-1
V gene: TRBV9

CDR3 protein: ASSPSGSFHEQY
J gene: TRBJ2-7
V gene: TRBV27

CDR3 protein: ASSRTGESTGELF
J gene: TRBJ2-2
V gene: TRBV9

CDR3 protein: ASSQDYREGEKLF
J gene: TRBJ1-4
V gene: TRBV4-2

CDR3 protein: ASSVRTRGSYNEQF
J gene: TRBJ2-1
V gene: TRBV2

CDR3 protein: ASSLLAVSYNEQF
J gene: TRBJ2-1
V gene: TRBV5-8

CDR3 protein: ASSSTGATNEKLF
J gene: TRBJ1-4
V gene: TRBV2

CDR3 protein: SVPPPYADTQY
J gene: TRBJ2-3
V gene: TRBV29-1

CDR3 protein: ASSLGEGWGTSGSNEQF
J gene: TRBJ2-1
V gene: TRBV7-2

CDR3 protein: ASSVGPGLGYNEQF
J gene: TRBJ2-1
V gene: TRBV9

CDR3 protein: ASSFLSAPNEKLF
J gene: TRBJ1-4
V gene: TRBV5-5

CDR3 protein: ASSWGPELSTDTQY
J gene: TRBJ2-3
V gene: TRBV5-1

CDR3 protein: ASSERARGGGIQPQH
J gene: TRBJ1-5
V gene: TRBV2

CDR3 protein: ASSVGQGGNEQF
J gene: TRBJ2-1
V gene: TRBV9

CDR3 protein: ATSDNSGSINNEQF
J gene: TRBJ2-1
V gene: TRBV24-1

CDR3 protein: ASSSREGDTGELF
J gene: TRBJ2-2
V gene: TRBV5-1

CDR3 protein: ARLNRGHWYQPQH
J gene: TRBJ1-5
V gene: TRBV5-3

CDR3 protein: ASSQRLAGGKQF
J gene: TRBJ2-1
V gene: TRBV7-3

CDR3 protein: ASSQTGISGANVLT
J gene: TRBJ2-6
V gene: TRBV11-2

CDR3 protein: ASSLRTGTGNTIY
J gene: TRBJ1-3
V gene: TRBV6-6

CDR3 protein: ASSVTGIYGYT
J gene: TRBJ1-2
V gene: TRBV7-2